This TCR beta chain appears in the sequencing data of a study of vaccination effects on CD4 cells after COVID-19. Study context: Post-vaccine sampling occurred a median 72 days after the second dose. Study results and caveats: Late in the post-vaccination period, infection-induced and vaccine-induced clones underwent marked clonal contraction.

The table came from immunoSEQ multiplex PCR; TCRdb's copy has only in-frame clones and leaves some out. Of approximately 65,000 clones in the sample, 74% were seen once. The germline CDR1 and CDR2 sequences are LGHDT and YNNKEL (reference sequence). CDR3 length: 14 residues. Trimming pared 4 bases from V and 10 bases from J, leaving 14 bases between. Before sequencing took place, the ViraFEST assay used viral peptide pools to expand antigen-specific CD4+ T cells. Upon completion of about ten days in culture, CD4+ T cells were isolated. Vaccine administered to participants consisted of two doses of either BNT162b2 or mRNA-1273. As for this clone: As yet, its antigen is unknown.

This receptor was identified in a human donor who received a COVID-19 vaccine. The V and J genes are TRBV3-1 (or the pseudogene TRBV3-2) and TRBJ1-6; D is possibly TRBD1 (5 bases). The source was CD4+ T cells from PBMCs cultured with HCoV-229E spike peptides, collected after COVID-19 vaccination. The CDR3 protein is CASSRGEGYSPLHF. In nucleotides, the CDR3 is TGTGCCAGCAGCCGCGGGGAGGGGTACTCACCCCTCCACTTT.